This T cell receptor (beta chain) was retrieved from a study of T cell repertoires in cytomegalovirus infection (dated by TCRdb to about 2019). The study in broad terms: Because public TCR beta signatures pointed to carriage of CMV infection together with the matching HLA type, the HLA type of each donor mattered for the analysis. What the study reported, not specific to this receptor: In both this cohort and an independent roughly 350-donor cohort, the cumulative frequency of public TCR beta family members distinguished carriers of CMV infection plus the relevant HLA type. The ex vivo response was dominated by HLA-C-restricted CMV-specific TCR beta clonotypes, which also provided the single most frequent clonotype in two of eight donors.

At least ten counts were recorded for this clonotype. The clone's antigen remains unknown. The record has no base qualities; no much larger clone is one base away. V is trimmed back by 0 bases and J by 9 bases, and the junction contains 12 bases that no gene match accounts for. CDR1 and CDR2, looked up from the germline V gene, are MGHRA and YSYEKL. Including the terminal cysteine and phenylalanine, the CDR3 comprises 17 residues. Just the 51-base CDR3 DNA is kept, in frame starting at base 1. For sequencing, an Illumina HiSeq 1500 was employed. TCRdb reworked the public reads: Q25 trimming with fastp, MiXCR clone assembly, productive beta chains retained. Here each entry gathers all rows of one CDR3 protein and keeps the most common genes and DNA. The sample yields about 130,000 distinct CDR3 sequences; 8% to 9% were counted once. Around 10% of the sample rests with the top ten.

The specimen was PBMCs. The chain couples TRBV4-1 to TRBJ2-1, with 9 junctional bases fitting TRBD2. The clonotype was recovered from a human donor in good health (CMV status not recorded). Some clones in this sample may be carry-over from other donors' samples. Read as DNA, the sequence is TGCGCCAGCAGCCAAGATCTCAGACTAGCGGTAACAATTGAGCAGTTCTTC. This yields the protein CASSQDLRLAVTIEQFF.